One and the same sample provided the 28 T cell receptor beta chains below, sequenced in a study of cytomegalovirus exposure and HLA in healthy donors. Use of 60 Vbeta and 13 Jbeta primers characterized the PCR. Assay: immunoSEQ multiplex PCR; the TCRdb copy retains only in-frame clones and omits some. Its table records 150,000 to 200,000 clones. Sequencing used PBMCs. The receptors were sampled from a man aged 25-45 years in good health and CMV-seronegative.

About this clone itself: The same CDR3 can be traced to other DNA sequences in this sample. V and J are TRBV28 and TRBJ2-7; 9 bases align to TRBD1. The CDR3 consists of 13 residues. Per the germline V gene, CDR1 is MDHEN and CDR2 is SYDVKM. Germline trimming cut 5 bases from V and 3 bases from J; bases unmatched to any gene: 2. The CDR3 reads CASSPGQGYEQYF. CDR3 sequence (DNA): TGTGCCAGCAGTCCGGGACAGGGCTACGAGCAGTACTTC.

This chain joins TRBV25-1 and TRBJ1-1, with TRBD1 identical over 10 bases. CDR3 size: 18 residues. Trimming took 6 bases from V and 1 from J; bases not matched to a gene: 14. Germline CDR1 is MGHDK and CDR2 is SYGVNS. This CDR3 is CASSPTPGQGLGNTEAFF. The DNA of the CDR3 is TGTGCCAGCAGCCCAACTCCGGGACAGGGGTTGGGGAACACTGAAGCTTTCTTT.

This chain connects TRBV19 to TRBJ2-2, with 10 bases fitting TRBD1. This CDR3 has 15 residues. From germline, CDR1 is LNHDA and CDR2 SQIVND (reference sequence). With 7 bases clipped from V and 10 bases from J, the junction kept 12 bases outside the gene matches. The CDR3 spells CASTPGTGVYEELFF. The CDR3 coding sequence is TGTGCCAGTACTCCCGGGACAGGGGTTTACGAGGAGCTGTTTTTT.

The chain has TRBV15 and TRBJ2-1; 8 bases line up with TRBD2. With 1 base clipped from V and 5 bases from J, the junction kept 4 bases outside the gene matches. The germline CDR1 and CDR2 sequences are LNHNV and YYDKDF (reference sequence). The CDR3 consists of 15 residues. The chain's CDR3 is CATSRASGSHNEQFF. CDR3 sequence (DNA): TGTGCCACCAGCAGAGCGAGCGGGAGCCACAATGAGCAGTTCTTC.

This rearrangement joins TRBV29-1 to TRBJ2-6; D may be TRBD2 (6 bases). Trimming took 3 bases from V and 0 from J, leaving 18 bases between them. The CDR3 consists of 18 residues. Germline assignment: CDR1 SQVTM and CDR2 ANQGSEA. In nucleotides, the CDR3 is TGCAGCGTTGATCCCGGAGGGGACGCCTTCTCTGGGGCCAACGTCCTGACTTTC. Encoded protein: CSVDPGGDAFSGANVLTF.

V usage is TRBV19 and J usage is TRBJ2-6; possible D gene TRBD2, 5 bases. The CDR3 contains 16 residues. Germline V gene data show CDR1 as LNHDA and CDR2 as SQIVND (reference sequence). V was cut by 3 bases and J by 2 bases, with 11 bases left in between. CDR3 amino acids: CASSIAGAPGANVLTF. In nucleotides, the CDR3 is TGTGCCAGTAGTATCGCGGGTGCCCCTGGGGCCAACGTCCTGACTTTC.

The chain uses TRBV7-2 and TRBJ1-2, with D uncertain. V was pared by 2 bases and J by 6 bases, with 13 bases between. Germline V lookup: CDR1 SGHTA, CDR2 FQGNSA. CDR3 size: 14 residues. The CDR3 loop is CASSLMRGIDGYTF. As DNA, the CDR3 is TGTGCCAGCAGCTTAATGAGAGGGATAGATGGCTACACCTTC. Variable domain in full (rest from reference TRBV7-2 and TRBJ1-2): GAGVSQSPSNKVTEKGKDVELRCDPISGHTALYWYRQSLGQGLEFLIYFQGNSAPDKSGLPSDRFSAERTGGSVSTLTIQRTQQEDSAVYLCASSLMRGIDGYTFGSGTRLTVV.

J is TRBJ1-5 and V is TRBV1; TRBD1, the table's D call, was not compared with the DNA. TRBV1 is a pseudogene. The length of the CDR3 is 15 residues. The DNA of the CDR3 is TGCACCAGCAGCCAAGATGGCAGGGGCTCGCAGCCCCAGCATTTT. This translates into CTSSQDGRGSQPQHF.

The gene calls are TRBV30 and TRBJ1-5, with a possible D match to TRBD1 (5 bases). CDR1 and CDR2 from the germline V gene are GTSNPN and SVGIG (reference sequence). The V end lost 3 bases, the J end lost 2 bases, and 11 bases lay between the germline ends. The CDR3 is 14 residues long. The CDR3 bases are TGTGCCTGGAGCGGAGGGACGGGCAATCAGCCCCAGCATTTT. It translates to CAWSGGTGNQPQHF.

V is TRBV6-6 and J is TRBJ1-1; maybe TRBD1 (5 bases). The ends were cut back, 10 bases at V and 2 bases at J, with 8 bases in the middle. Germline values: CDR1 MNHNY, CDR2 SVGAGI (reference sequence). The CDR3 spans 11 residues. Written as DNA, the CDR3 is TGTGCCATCCAGGGAAACACTGAAGCTTTCTTT. Its protein product is CAIQGNTEAFF.

The V and J genes are TRBV29-1 and TRBJ2-7, with TRBD2 matching over 13 bases. Germline V CDR1 and CDR2: SQVTM, ANQGSEA. This CDR3 comprises 14 residues. The V segment lost 6 bases and the J segment 4 bases; nucleotides outside the gene matches: 6. The CDR3 region has the DNA TGCAGCGTGAAACTAGCGGGAGGGCCATACGAGCAGTACTTC. This codes for CSVKLAGGPYEQYF.

CDR3 sequence reads: CASSPRVGLWETQYF. CDR3 in DNA: TGTGCCAGCAGCCCCAGGGTGGGACTCTGGGAGACCCAGTACTTC. The chain joins TRBV7-7 to TRBJ2-5, with D possibly TRBD2 on 6 matching bases. Germline-derived CDR1 and CDR2 are SSHAT and FNYEAQ (reference sequence). This CDR3 region has 15 residues. Trimming took 5 bases from V and 5 from J, leaving 18 bases between them.

The V and J genes are TRBV5-6 and TRBJ2-7, with D maybe TRBD1 (5 bases). Trimming removed 5 bases at V and 3 bases at J, with 18 bases between. This CDR3 has 15 residues. Germline V CDR1 and CDR2: SGHDT, YYEEEE. The CDR3 nucleotides are TGTGCCAGCAGATCAACAGGTGGTAGGGGCTACGAGCAGTACTTC. Its protein is CASRSTGGRGYEQYF.

This chain links TRBV29-1 with TRBJ2-7; 7 positions agree with TRBD2. The CDR3 contains 13 residues. V dropped 7 bases and J dropped 0; count of bases not matched to a gene: 6. CDR1 SQVTM and CDR2 ANQGSEA come from the germline V gene. This CDR3 reads CSGGAGLSYEQYF. CDR3 DNA sequence: TGCAGCGGCGGAGCGGGGCTCTCCTACGAGCAGTACTTC.

The chain joins TRBV11-3 to TRBJ1-4; D gene unclear. Germline values: CDR1 SGHNT, CDR2 YENEEA. Deletions cut 6 bases from V and 1 base from J, with 6 bases between. This CDR3 spans 13 amino acids. The CDR3 here is CASSLGTNEKLFF. The CDR3, as DNA: TGTGCCAGCAGTCTAGGAACTAATGAAAAACTGTTTTTT.

This chain joins TRBV30 and TRBJ1-5; 8 bases are shared with TRBD1. The CDR3 runs to 16 residues. CDR1 is GTSNPN, CDR2 SVGIG, per germline (reference sequence). Trimming removed 5 bases from V and 3 bases from J; junction bases left unmatched: 12. CDR3 nucleotide sequence: TGTGCCTGGGAACTTCAGGGGGCCGGCGTCAATCAGCCCCAGCATTTT. Translating gives CAWELQGAGVNQPQHF. Together with reference TRBV30 and TRBJ1-5, the CDR3 gives the full variable domain: SQTIHQWPATLVQPVGSPLSLECTVEGTSNPNLYWYRQAAGRGLQLLFYSVGIGQISSEVPQNLSASRPQDRQFILSSKKLLLSDSGFYLCAWELQGAGVNQPQHFGDGTRLSIL.

A note on this clone: Other DNA sequences in the sample encode the same CDR3. The chain couples TRBV6-5 to TRBJ2-5, with 8 bases matching TRBD1. V was clipped by 2 bases and J by 5 bases; unmatched bases: 4. Germline lookup yields CDR1 MNHEY and CDR2 SVGAGI. This CDR3 has 14 residues. The CDR3 sequence is CASSYGRGRETQYF. The CDR3 DNA reads TGTGCCAGCAGTTACGGCAGGGGGCGGGAGACCCAGTACTTC.

The chain links TRBV7-9 to TRBJ1-1; 9 bases align to TRBD1. The CDR3 has 16 residues. J was trimmed by 0 bases and V by 5 bases; bases with no gene match: 7. Germline values: CDR1 SEHNR, CDR2 FQNEAQ (reference sequence). This CDR3 reads CASSQTGGVMNTEAFF. As DNA, the CDR3 is TGTGCCAGCAGCCAGACAGGGGGGGTGATGAACACTGAAGCTTTCTTT.

This rearrangement joins TRBV9 to TRBJ1-4, with TRBD1 as a possible D gene (6 bases). Germline V CDR1 and CDR2: SGDLS, YYNGEE. CDR3 length equals 16 residues. The V end lost 2 bases, the J end lost 8 bases, and 19 bases lay between the germline ends. CDR3 DNA sequence: TGTGCCAGCAGCGTGCGTGGGGGGGGCGGTGGCGAAAAACTGTTTTTT. It codes for CASSVRGGGGGEKLFF.

The chain employs TRBV5-1 and TRBJ2-1, with TRBD1 identical over 9 bases. Germline CDR1 reads SGHRS; CDR2 reads YFSETQ. CDR3 length: 16 residues. Losses at the gene ends were 4 bases for V and 0 bases for J; bases not matched to a gene: 5. DNA for the CDR3: TGCGCCAGCAGCGAAATACAGGGGGCCTCCTACAATGAGCAGTTCTTC. Translation gives CASSEIQGASYNEQFF.

The CDR3 region has the DNA TGTGCCAGCAGTATGGGACAGAATTATAATTCACCCCTCCACTTT. Translation gives CASSMGQNYNSPLHF. The rearrangement links TRBV28 to TRBJ1-6; 7 bases match TRBD1. This CDR3 is built from 15 residues. Germline CDR1 and CDR2: MDHEN and SYDVKM. The J segment lost 4 bases and the V segment lost 5 bases, leaving 5 bases of the junction unmatched.

This sequence joins TRBV18 and TRBJ2-6; 10 bases line up with TRBD2. The germline V gene has CDR1 KGHSH and CDR2 LQKENI. The CDR3 runs 18 residues. The trim removed 1 base at V and 0 bases at J, leaving 3 bases unmatched. CDR3 protein: CASSPLAGGLSGANVLTF. Here the CDR3 DNA reads TGTGCCAGCTCACCACTAGCGGGGGGCCTCTCTGGGGCCAACGTCCTGACTTTC.

J is TRBJ2-5 and V is TRBV29-1, with TRBD2 matching over 9 bases. This CDR3 region has 17 residues. Germline values: CDR1 SQVTM, CDR2 ANQGSEA. The J segment lost 4 bases and the V segment lost 4 bases, leaving 16 bases of the junction unmatched. CDR3: CSVGHSSSGKGGETQYF. The CDR3 DNA reads as TGCAGCGTTGGCCACAGTTCTAGCGGGAAGGGCGGAGAGACCCAGTACTTC.

This chain links TRBV11-3 with TRBJ2-7; TRBD1 matches 8 bases. This CDR3 is built from 18 residues. V was pared by 2 bases and J by 0 bases, with 12 bases of the junction left unmatched. CDR1 SGHNT and CDR2 YENEEA come from the germline V gene. DNA for the CDR3: TGTGCCAGCAGCTTACTTATGACAGGGGACTTTATCTCCTACGAGCAGTACTTC. It translates to CASSLLMTGDFISYEQYF. Variable domain in full (rest from reference TRBV11-3 and TRBJ2-7): EAGVVQSPRYKIIEKKQPVAFWCNPISGHNTLYWYLQNLGQGPELLIRYENEEAVDDSQLPKDRFSAERLKGVDSTLKIQPAELGDSAVYLCASSLLMTGDFISYEQYFGPGTRLTVT.

The V gene is TRBV28, the J gene TRBJ1-2, with TRBD1 identical over 9 bases. Germline V gene data show CDR1 as MDHEN and CDR2 as SYDVKM. The CDR3 sequence is 14 residues long. The V segment lost 4 bases and the J segment 5 bases; nucleotides outside the gene matches: 5. CDR3 amino acids: CASSWAGTGYGYTF. CDR3 coding DNA: TGTGCCAGCAGTTGGGCGGGGACAGGGTATGGCTACACCTTC.

V and J are TRBV4-2 and TRBJ1-2, with D unclear. The CDR3 is made up of 14 amino acids. Deletions cut 1 base from V and 4 bases from J, with 10 bases between. Germline CDR1 reads LGHNA; CDR2 reads YNFKEQ. CDR3 sequence: CASSQAVETYGYTF. Written as DNA, the CDR3 is TGTGCCAGCAGCCAAGCCGTGGAGACCTATGGCTACACCTTC.

The J gene is TRBJ1-1, the V gene TRBV5-1; D unclear. The CDR3 loop spans 14 amino acids. Germline assignment: CDR1 SGHRS and CDR2 YFSETQ. V shed 1 base and J shed 2 bases, with 9 bases lying between them. The CDR3 loop is CASSLPGINTEAFF. The CDR3 DNA reads TGCGCCAGCAGCTTGCCCGGGATAAACACTGAAGCTTTCTTT.

V usage is TRBV5-1 and J usage is TRBJ1-1; TRBD1 aligns across 7 bases. The CDR3 runs 13 residues. The germline V gene has CDR1 SGHRS and CDR2 YFSETQ. V lost 6 bases, J lost 4 bases, and 6 bases stayed unmatched. This chain's CDR3 is CASNPQGGTEAFF. The CDR3 DNA sequence: TGCGCCAGCAATCCCCAGGGGGGCACTGAAGCTTTCTTT. The variable domain in full, with the rest retrieved from reference TRBV5-1 and TRBJ1-1, is KAGVTQTPRYLIKTRGQQVTLSCSPISGHRSVSWYQQTPGQGLQFLFEYFSETQRNKGNFPGRFSGRQFSNSRSEMNVSTLELGDSALYLCASNPQGGTEAFFGQGTRLTVV.